These T cell receptor beta chains were read from a single sample in a study of blood T cell repertoires in COVID-19. The repertoire was sequenced with immunoSEQ multiplex PCR; TCRdb's copy has only in-frame clones and lacks some. The sample includes about 390,000 clones, around 87% of them seen just once. What was sequenced was peripheral blood. All receptors derive from a woman aged 55-69 years with COVID-19, enrolled during active disease. Both conserved end residues are part of each CDR3. A D gene is named only where the DNA matches it firmly. Clone size appears in some rows only: once, few, many, or a class for an expanded clone.

v_call: TRBV7-9; clone_size: NA; j_call: TRBJ2-5; d_call: TRBD2; cdr3_aa: CASSASLAGGLKETQYF; cdr3_nt: TGTGCCAGCAGCGCGTCTCTAGCGGGGGGCCTCAAAGAGACCCAGTACTTC
v_call: TRBV2; clone_size: NA; j_call: TRBJ1-2; d_call: TRBD1; cdr3_aa: CASRGDRDGYTF; cdr3_nt: TGTGCCAGCAGGGGGGACAGGGATGGCTACACCTTC
v_call: TRBV11-2; clone_size: NA; j_call: TRBJ1-2; d_call: TRBD1; cdr3_aa: CASSSRDSRDYGYTF; cdr3_nt: TGTGCCAGCAGCAGCCGGGACAGTAGGGACTATGGCTACACCTTC
v_call: TRBV12-3/TRBV12-4; clone_size: NA; j_call: TRBJ1-1; d_call: NA; cdr3_aa: CASSSGNTEAFF; cdr3_nt: TGTGCCAGCAGTTCCGGGAACACTGAAGCTTTCTTT
v_call: TRBV5-1; clone_size: NA; j_call: TRBJ2-5; d_call: NA; cdr3_aa: CASSFPGEETQYF; cdr3_nt: TGCGCCAGCAGCTTCCCGGGGGAAGAGACCCAGTACTTC
v_call: TRBV9; clone_size: NA; j_call: TRBJ1-2; d_call: TRBD1; cdr3_aa: CASSVGTGGHYGYTF; cdr3_nt: TGTGCCAGCAGCGTAGGAACAGGGGGACACTATGGCTACACCTTC
v_call: TRBV3-1/TRBV3-2; clone_size: NA; j_call: TRBJ2-4; d_call: TRBD2; cdr3_aa: CASSQGSGGVGTDIQYF; cdr3_nt: TGTGCCAGCAGCCAAGGAAGCGGGGGGGTAGGAACGGACATTCAGTACTTC
v_call: TRBV19; clone_size: NA; j_call: TRBJ2-3; d_call: TRBD1; cdr3_aa: CASSPLTGRTDTQYF; cdr3_nt: TGTGCCAGTAGTCCCCTGACAGGGCGCACAGATACGCAGTATTTT
v_call: TRBV12-5; clone_size: few; j_call: TRBJ1-2; d_call: TRBD1; cdr3_aa: CASGTDRGTRDLRGYTF; cdr3_nt: TGTGCTAGTGGTACGGACAGGGGCACAAGAGACCTCCGTGGCTACACCTTC
v_call: TRBV12-3/TRBV12-4; clone_size: NA; j_call: TRBJ2-5; d_call: TRBD1; cdr3_aa: CASSKQGIETQYF; cdr3_nt: TGTGCCAGCAGTAAACAGGGGATCGAGACCCAGTACTTC
v_call: TRBV2; clone_size: NA; j_call: TRBJ2-6; d_call: TRBD1; cdr3_aa: CASSPGQGLSSGANVLTF; cdr3_nt: TGTGCCAGCAGTCCCGGACAGGGCCTTAGCTCTGGGGCCAACGTCCTGACTTTC
v_call: TRBV6-5; clone_size: NA; j_call: TRBJ1-3; d_call: NA; cdr3_aa: CASSYSGSGGNTIYF; cdr3_nt: TGTGCCAGCAGTTACTCAGGGAGTGGAGGAAACACCATATATTTT
v_call: TRBV19; clone_size: NA; j_call: TRBJ1-1; d_call: TRBD1; cdr3_aa: CASSHRQGVTEAFF; cdr3_nt: TGTGCCAGTAGCCATCGACAGGGTGTAACTGAAGCTTTCTTT
v_call: TRBV18; clone_size: NA; j_call: TRBJ2-6; d_call: NA; cdr3_aa: CASSPSGSGANVLTF; cdr3_nt: TGTGCCAGCTCACCTTCCGGGTCTGGGGCCAACGTCCTGACTTTC
v_call: TRBV3-1/TRBV3-2; clone_size: NA; j_call: TRBJ1-2; d_call: NA; cdr3_aa: CASTDVRGGGYTF; cdr3_nt: TGTGCCAGCACCGACGTGCGGGGTGGAGGCTACACCTTC
v_call: TRBV29-1; clone_size: many; j_call: TRBJ1-3; d_call: NA; cdr3_aa: CSVEIRDSGNTIYF; cdr3_nt: TGCAGCGTTGAGATCCGGGACTCTGGAAACACCATATATTTT
v_call: TRBV6-5; clone_size: NA; j_call: TRBJ2-2; d_call: NA; cdr3_aa: CASSYRAGQEGELFF; cdr3_nt: TGTGCCAGCAGTTACCGGGCAGGGCAGGAGGGGGAGCTGTTTTTT
v_call: TRBV28; clone_size: NA; j_call: TRBJ1-6; d_call: NA; cdr3_aa: CASSLILGQVYSPLHF; cdr3_nt: TGTGCCAGCAGTTTAATTCTGGGGCAGGTCTATTCACCCCTCCACTTT
v_call: TRBV13; clone_size: NA; j_call: TRBJ1-6; d_call: NA; cdr3_aa: CASSLGPSKSPLHF; cdr3_nt: TGTGCCAGCAGCTTAGGGCCGTCTAAATCACCCCTCCACTTT
v_call: TRBV3-1/TRBV3-2; clone_size: NA; j_call: TRBJ2-7; d_call: TRBD1; cdr3_aa: CASSRGTGGLLGEQYF; cdr3_nt: TGTGCCAGCAGCCGCGGGACAGGGGGCCTTTTAGGGGAGCAGTACTTC
v_call: TRBV3-1/TRBV3-2; clone_size: once; j_call: TRBJ1-2; d_call: NA; cdr3_aa: CASSRTANYGYTF; cdr3_nt: TGTGCCAGCAGCCGGACAGCGAACTATGGCTACACCTTC
v_call: TRBV2; clone_size: NA; j_call: TRBJ2-7; d_call: NA; cdr3_aa: CASSVPQGTGEQYF; cdr3_nt: TGTGCCAGCAGTGTTCCACAGGGAACGGGCGAGCAGTACTTC
v_call: TRBV18; clone_size: NA; j_call: TRBJ1-2; d_call: NA; cdr3_aa: CASSPWENYGYTF; cdr3_nt: TGTGCCAGCTCACCGTGGGAGAACTATGGCTACACCTTC
v_call: TRBV5-1; clone_size: few; j_call: TRBJ1-2; d_call: TRBD1; cdr3_aa: CASSPGDRAYGYTF; cdr3_nt: TGCGCCAGCAGTCCCGGGGACAGGGCTTATGGCTACACCTTC
v_call: TRBV28; clone_size: NA; j_call: TRBJ1-4; d_call: NA; cdr3_aa: CATSVPGSTNEKLFF; cdr3_nt: TGTGCCACCTCGGTCCCGGGGTCAACTAATGAAAAACTGTTTTTT
v_call: TRBV19; clone_size: NA; j_call: TRBJ1-1; d_call: TRBD1; cdr3_aa: CASGDSGTGYTEAFF; cdr3_nt: TGTGCCAGTGGCGACTCCGGGACAGGGTACACTGAAGCTTTCTTT
v_call: TRBV27; clone_size: NA; j_call: TRBJ2-7; d_call: NA; cdr3_aa: CASSLSPGIRTYEQYF; cdr3_nt: TGTGCCAGCAGTCTTTCCCCGGGAATCCGAACCTACGAGCAGTACTTC
v_call: TRBV6-5; clone_size: NA; j_call: TRBJ2-5; d_call: NA; cdr3_aa: CASSYAAQRQETQYF; cdr3_nt: TGTGCCAGCAGTTACGCGGCTCAAAGACAAGAGACCCAGTACTTC
v_call: TRBV19; clone_size: NA; j_call: TRBJ2-6; d_call: TRBD1; cdr3_aa: CASSIPGQGAPGANVLTF; cdr3_nt: TGTGCCAGTAGTATCCCCGGACAGGGGGCTCCTGGGGCCAACGTCCTGACTTTC
v_call: TRBV28; clone_size: NA; j_call: TRBJ1-2; d_call: NA; cdr3_aa: CASRTTGSYGYTF; cdr3_nt: TGTGCCAGCAGGACCACAGGGTCCTATGGCTACACCTTC
v_call: TRBV20-1; clone_size: few; j_call: TRBJ2-3; d_call: NA; cdr3_aa: CSATRADTQYF; cdr3_nt: TGCAGTGCTACCCGGGCAGATACGCAGTATTTT
v_call: TRBV28; clone_size: NA; j_call: TRBJ1-2; d_call: NA; cdr3_aa: CASRAYYGYTF; cdr3_nt: TGTGCCAGCAGGGCTTACTATGGCTACACCTTC